These 32 T cell receptor beta chains came from one sample sequenced in a study of blood T cells in healthy people across ages. The second PCR ran roughly 7 to 12 cycles with a sample-barcoded 5' primer and J-beta primers. TCRdb reanalysed the 5' RACE reads using MiXCR and keeps one entry per CDR3 protein. The table lists 1.2 million to 1.5 million distinct CDR3 sequences, 42% of them singletons. The sample taken for sequencing was blood. These receptor sequences come from a woman aged 18 to 35 in good health.

V gene TRBV5-1 combines with J gene TRBJ1-1; tentative D call: TRBD1 (6 bases). V lost 3 bases to trimming and J lost 3 bases, with 12 bases between them. CDR3 length: 14 amino acids. CDR1 SGHRS and CDR2 YFSETQ come from the germline V gene. The CDR3 sequence: CASSYRVSDTEAFF. The CDR3, as DNA: TGCGCCAGCAGCTACAGGGTATCGGACACTGAAGCTTTCTTT.

The chain links TRBV9 to TRBJ2-5; possibly TRBD2 for D (5 bases). Trimming stripped 0 bases from V and 5 bases from J, with 11 bases between. The CDR3 has 14 amino acids. CDR1 and CDR2 (germline): SGDLS, YYNGEE. The CDR3 sequence: CASSVVSGGETQYF. Written as DNA, the CDR3 is TGTGCCAGCAGCGTAGTATCGGGCGGGGAGACCCAGTACTTC.

The chain employs TRBV18 and TRBJ2-3; 7 bases are shared with TRBD2. The CDR3 loop spans 15 amino acids. The germline V gene has CDR1 KGHSH and CDR2 LQKENI. V lost 5 bases and J lost 4; bases outside the gene matches: 9. CDR3 amino acids: CASSATAGEADTQYF. In DNA, the CDR3 is TGTGCCAGCTCAGCGACGGCGGGAGAGGCAGATACGCAGTATTTT.

In its sample, this clonotype was seen once. Germline is not matched at one junction end, which may reflect a read error. This chain joins TRBV5-1 and TRBJ1-2, with D perhaps matching TRBD1 (5 bases). The germline V gene has CDR1 SGHRS and CDR2 YFSETQ. The CDR3 length is 14 residues. The CDR3, as DNA: TGCGCCAGCAGCTACCTGTGGGGCGGTCCAGGCTGCACCTTC. It encodes CASSYLWGGPGCTF.

A remark on this clonotype: A much larger clone lies a single base off, so this may be a read error. The chain joins TRBV7-9 to TRBJ1-1; no reliable D call. V was trimmed by 8 bases and J by 0 bases, leaving 10 bases between them. Germline loops: CDR1 SEHNR, CDR2 FQNEAQ (reference sequence). The CDR3 contains 13 residues. CDR3 nucleotides: TGTGCCAGCGAAGGACGTATGAACACTGAAGCTTTCTTT. Translating gives CASEGRMNTEAFF.

This clonotype was counted once. The chain joins TRBV6-5 to TRBJ2-7; 14 bases match TRBD2. Trimming took 2 bases from V and 7 from J; bases not matched to a gene: 4. From germline, CDR1 is MNHEY and CDR2 SVGAGI. The CDR3 consists of 15 residues. The CDR3 here is CASSYGTSGSGEQYF. The CDR3 DNA sequence: TGTGCCAGCAGTTACGGGACTAGCGGGAGCGGGGAGCAGTACTTC.

This clonotype has at least ten counts. The rearrangement uses TRBV7-9 and TRBJ1-2; 7 bases align to TRBD1. V lost 4 bases to trimming and J lost 4 bases; unmatched junction nucleotides: 6. Germline lookup yields CDR1 SEHNR and CDR2 FQNEAQ (reference sequence). The CDR3 runs 14 residues. CDR3 protein: CASSSTDRVYGYTF. CDR3 DNA: TGTGCCAGCAGCTCAACAGACAGGGTCTATGGCTACACCTTC.

The V gene is TRBV7-2, the J gene TRBJ2-3, with a possible D match to TRBD1 (6 bases). Germline V gene data show CDR1 as SGHTA and CDR2 as FQGNSA. The CDR3 has 13 amino acids. With 4 bases removed from V and 8 bases from J, the gap between germline ends came to 13 bases. The CDR3 DNA sequence: TGTGCCAGCAGCTCCCCAGGGGCCGGTACGCAGTATTTT. It translates to CASSSPGAGTQYF.

This clonotype was recorded only once. Compared with germline, one end of the junction differs, possibly owing to a read error. This sequence joins TRBV28 and TRBJ2-7; D perhaps matches TRBD1 (6 bases). Germline lookup yields CDR1 MDHEN and CDR2 SYDVKM. This CDR3 has 13 amino acids. This CDR3 reads CTSCNRASYEQYF. For the CDR3, the DNA is TGTACCAGCTGCAACAGGGCATCCTACGAGCAGTACTTC.

This chain connects TRBV4-2 to TRBJ2-2; weak D call: TRBD2 (5 bases). V dropped 1 base and J dropped 2 bases, with 14 bases sitting between them. Per germline, CDR1 LGHNA and CDR2 YNFKEQ. CDR3 length equals 17 residues. The CDR3 here is CASSQGQTRVNTGELFF. The CDR3 DNA follows: TGTGCCAGCAGCCAAGGTCAAACTAGGGTAAACACCGGGGAGCTGTTTTTT.

This clonotype was picked up a small number of times. The chain carries TRBV27 and TRBJ1-2; D not certain. V was pared by 3 bases and J by 7 bases, with 12 bases between. The CDR3 has 13 residues. Germline V gives CDR1 MNHEY, CDR2 SMNVEV (reference sequence). CDR3 sequence: CASSFGGPTGYTF. CDR3 DNA sequence: TGTGCCAGCAGTTTCGGTGGCCCGACTGGCTACACCTTC.

This clonotype has only a few counts. This chain connects TRBV20-1 to TRBJ1-1; 7 nucleotides align to TRBD1. Germline-derived CDR1 and CDR2 are DFQATT and SNEGSKA (reference sequence). CDR3 size: 14 residues. V dropped 1 base and J dropped 3; count of bases not matched to a gene: 5. The CDR3 coding sequence is TGCAGTGCTAGAGCAGGGGGAGGTGACACTGAAGCTTTCTTT. This sequence encodes CSARAGGGDTEAFF.

V gene TRBV27 combines with J gene TRBJ1-3; 7 positions match TRBD1. From germline, CDR1 is MNHEY and CDR2 SMNVEV (reference sequence). This CDR3 is built from 14 residues. The V gene end was trimmed by 4 bases and the J gene end by 8 bases; junction bases not matched to a gene: 8. CDR3 sequence reads: CASSYRGPGDTIYF. In nucleotides, the CDR3 is TGTGCCAGCAGTTACAGGGGCCCAGGGGACACCATATATTTT.

At least ten counts were recorded for this clonotype. The chain carries TRBV12-3 or TRBV12-4 and TRBJ1-2; D is uncertain. V was pared by 3 bases and J by 4 bases, with 9 bases between. This CDR3 comprises 13 residues. The CDR3 loop is CASSLGETYGYTF. As DNA, the CDR3 is TGTGCCAGCAGTTTGGGAGAGACCTATGGCTACACCTTC.

V gene TRBV29-1 combines with J gene TRBJ2-5, with D possibly called TRBD1 or TRBD2 (5 bases each). Looked up from germline, CDR1 is SQVTM and CDR2 is ANQGSEA. V was pared by 4 bases and J by 11 bases, with 17 bases between. The CDR3 totals 12 residues. The CDR3 reads CSVVPGTYAQYF. CDR3 DNA: TGCAGCGTTGTGCCAGGGACCTACGCGCAGTACTTC.

This clonotype was seen only once. This chain links TRBV10-3 with TRBJ1-1; D is undetermined. V lost 0 bases to trimming and J lost 7 bases, with 6 bases between them. CDR1 is ENHRY, CDR2 SYGVKD, per germline. The CDR3 spans 12 residues. Here the CDR3 DNA reads TGTGCCATCAGTGAGTCGGAGTTTGAAGCTTTCTTT. It translates to CAISESEFEAFF.

This clonotype came up a few times. The chain links TRBV3-1 to TRBJ2-7; 11 positions match TRBD2. V shed 4 bases and J 5 bases; nucleotides not matched to a gene: 16. This CDR3 contains 18 residues. Germline CDR1 and CDR2: LGHDT and YNNKEL (reference sequence). The CDR3 DNA is TGTGCCAGCAGCCCTACTAGCGGGAGAAACCGACGGAGCGACGAGCAGTACTTC. Encoded protein: CASSPTSGRNRRSDEQYF.

In its sample, this clonotype was seen a few times. V gene TRBV10-3 combines with J gene TRBJ2-5, with 7 bases aligning to TRBD1. V was pared by 3 bases and J by 5 bases, with 12 bases of the junction left unmatched. The CDR3 has 16 residues. Looked up from germline, CDR1 is ENHRY and CDR2 is SYGVKD. The CDR3 DNA is TGTGCCATCAGTGATGGTCCCGGACAGGCTTGGGAGACCCAGTACTTC. Its translation: CAISDGPGQAWETQYF.

This clonotype was counted only a few times. This sequence joins TRBV6-2 or TRBV6-3 and TRBJ2-1; 11 bases map to TRBD2. The CDR3 totals 16 residues. Germline CDR1 and CDR2: MNHEY and SVGEGT. With V trimmed by 6 bases and J by 3 bases, 7 bases remained unmatched. The CDR3 loop reads CASSPGLAVVYNEQFF. The CDR3 region has the DNA TGTGCCAGCAGCCCGGGACTAGCGGTAGTCTACAATGAGCAGTTCTTC.

This chain connects TRBV15 to TRBJ1-3; D not certain. The V end was cut by 0 bases, the J end by 2 bases, with 8 bases between. CDR1 and CDR2 (germline): LNHNV, YYDKDF (reference sequence). This CDR3 is built from 15 residues. The CDR3 sequence: CATSRDRHPGNTIYF. The CDR3 DNA follows: TGTGCCACCAGCAGAGATCGACATCCTGGAAACACCATATATTTT.

There are a few counts of this clonotype. The CDR3 reads CASSPRATDPQHF. The CDR3 coding sequence is TGTGCCAGCAGCCCGAGAGCAACCGACCCCCAGCATTTT. The chain employs TRBV7-2 and TRBJ1-5; no reliable D call. Trimming removed 5 bases at V and 10 bases at J, with 15 bases between. The CDR3 extends over 13 amino acids. Germline V gene data show CDR1 as SGHTA and CDR2 as FQGNSA.

The J gene is TRBJ2-1, the V gene TRBV12-3 or TRBV12-4, with 8 nucleotides matching TRBD1. CDR3 length equals 15 residues. V lost 1 base, J lost 7 bases, and 6 bases stayed unmatched. This CDR3 is CASSLDRGLGNEQFF. In DNA form, the CDR3 reads TGTGCCAGCAGTTTAGACAGGGGGTTAGGGAATGAGCAGTTCTTC.

Turning to this clonotype: The junction departs from germline at one end; a sequencing error may be responsible. The rearrangement uses TRBV10-3 and TRBJ2-5; TRBD2 is a possible D gene (6 bases). From germline, CDR1 is ENHRY and CDR2 SYGVKD. The CDR3 spans 14 residues. CDR3 in amino acids: CTISESTSPETQYF. The CDR3 DNA reads as TGTACCATCAGTGAGTCGACTAGTCCGGAGACCCAGTACTTC.

This clonotype was seen a few times. The J gene is TRBJ2-6, the V gene TRBV5-1; no reliable D call. Trimming removed 4 bases from V and 4 bases from J, with 12 bases in between. Per germline, CDR1 SGHRS and CDR2 YFSETQ. The length of the CDR3 is 15 residues. The DNA for the CDR3 is TGCGCCAGCAGCATTGGGTACTCCGGGGCCAACGTCCTGACTTTC. Its protein is CASSIGYSGANVLTF.

As concerns this clonotype: At one end the junction does not follow the germline gene, possibly because of a read error. The J gene is TRBJ2-5, the V gene TRBV7-6, with TRBD2 as a possible D gene (5 bases). CDR3 length: 13 residues. CDR1 and CDR2 from the germline V gene are SGHVS and FNYEAQ. CDR3 region: CDSSPVRGETQYF. The CDR3 DNA sequence: TGTGACAGCAGCCCAGTCAGAGGGGAGACCCAGTACTTC.

The chain links TRBV12-3 or TRBV12-4 to TRBJ2-7; D is uncertain. V was shortened by 5 bases and J by 5 bases, with 7 bases between the two germline ends. The CDR3 sequence is 11 residues long. For the CDR3, the DNA is TGTGCCAGCAGTGGCACAGACGAGCAGTACTTC. Translation: CASSGTDEQYF.

There are a few counts of this clonotype. V is TRBV6-5 and J is TRBJ1-6; no clear D gene. The germline V and J ends were trimmed by 0 bases and 7 bases, with 13 bases remaining between them. The CDR3 spans 16 residues. Germline assignment: CDR1 MNHEY and CDR2 SVGAGI. The DNA of the CDR3 is TGTGCCAGCAGTTACTCGATTGCAGGAAAAAATTCACCCCTCCACTTT. Translated: CASSYSIAGKNSPLHF.

In this sample, this clonotype turned up a few times. The V gene is TRBV7-6, the J gene TRBJ2-3; 8 bases line up with TRBD2. This CDR3 has 14 amino acids. Germline V lookup: CDR1 SGHVS, CDR2 FNYEAQ. V lost 8 bases and J lost 7; bases outside the gene matches: 11. In nucleotides, the CDR3 is TGTGCCAGCCTTCAAAGCGGGAGTTCGAATACGCAGTATTTT. The encoded protein is CASLQSGSSNTQYF.

The chain links TRBV20-1 to TRBJ1-5, with a possible D match to TRBD1 (5 bases). CDR3 length equals 14 residues. From germline, CDR1 is DFQATT and CDR2 SNEGSKA (reference sequence). V lost 0 bases to trimming and J lost 6 bases, with 12 bases between them. In DNA form, the CDR3 reads TGCAGTGCTAGAGAGCCCAGGGATGGTCAGCCCCAGCATTTT. It yields the protein CSAREPRDGQPQHF.

This clonotype was seen just once. This chain joins TRBV29-1 and TRBJ1-2; a possible D gene is TRBD1 (6 bases). V dropped 0 bases and J dropped 6 bases, with 17 bases sitting between them. The CDR3 length is 15 residues. Germline V gene lookup returns CDR1 SQVTM and CDR2 ANQGSEA. CDR3 nucleotides: TGCAGCGTTGAAGATCCGGGCAGGGGCTTTAATGGCTACACCTTC. This encodes CSVEDPGRGFNGYTF.

The chain carries TRBV20-1 and TRBJ2-7, with TRBD2 matching 7 bases. J lost 3 bases, V lost 3 bases, and 5 bases had no gene match. In germline, CDR1 is DFQATT, CDR2 SNEGSKA (reference sequence). This CDR3 is built from 13 residues. CDR3: CSARVSGIYEQYF. CDR3 in DNA: TGCAGTGCTAGGGTGAGCGGGATCTACGAGCAGTACTTC.

The chain employs TRBV2 and TRBJ2-1; 10 nucleotides match TRBD2. Germline V CDR1 and CDR2: SNHLY, FYNNEI. The CDR3 consists of 15 residues. J was trimmed by 8 bases and V by 2 bases; bases with no gene match: 6. CDR3 coding DNA: TGTGCCAGCAGTGAAATGGCTAGCGGGAGTTATGAGCAGTTCTTC. Its translation is CASSEMASGSYEQFF.